This T cell receptor beta chain was recorded in a study of CD8 T cells in Susac syndrome. RNA was extracted with the RNeasy kit, and a quantity of roughly 0.45 to 1 ug was reverse transcribed using random hexamers. TCRdb independently ran MiXCR on the immunoSEQ multiplex PCR reads; one entry per CDR3 protein. The sample has tens of thousands of distinct CDR3 sequences; roughly 93% are singletons. Between the trimmed V and J ends, which lost 1 base and 1 base, there was a span of 10 bases. Per the germline V gene, CDR1 is SEHNR and CDR2 is FQNEAQ (reference sequence). This CDR3 is built from 15 residues. Findings and limits, study-wide: Individuals included in the TCR sequencing and HLA analysis were acknowledged by the study to be relatively few in number.

Sequencing of TCR beta was undertaken in CD8+ and CD4+ T cells derived from blood. Both CD4+ and CD8+ T cells were negatively isolated, and TEMRA cells underwent FACS enrichment. This clonotype was seen only once. Antigen unknown. This sequence originates from a human donor with multiple sclerosis. Sequenced: CD8+ T cells from PBMCs. The chain uses TRBV7-9 and TRBJ1-2; tentatively, D is TRBD1 (6 bases). The CDR3 is CASSLGSGVNYGYTF. The CDR3 DNA sequence: TGTGCCAGCAGCTTAGGTTCAGGGGTTAACTATGGCTACACCTTC.